Each of the 20 T cell receptor beta chains below was sequenced from the same sample in a study of blood T cell repertoires in COVID-19. TCRdb's copy holds only in-frame clones and misses some; the assay was immunoSEQ multiplex PCR. The table records around 230,000 clones, roughly 83% of them present only once. The sequencing sample was made of peripheral blood. All receptors derive from a man aged 35-49 years with acute or convalescent COVID-19.

The chain links TRBV14 to TRBJ1-1; 12 bases fit TRBD1. CDR3 length equals 18 residues. With 0 bases clipped from V and 1 base from J, the junction kept 6 bases outside the gene matches. In germline, CDR1 is SGHDN, CDR2 FVKESK. In DNA form, the CDR3 reads TGTGCCAGCAGCCAAGAGGGACAGGGGGCTAGTTGGAACACTGAAGCTTTCTTT. It is translated as CASSQEGQGASWNTEAFF.

The V gene is TRBV3-1 (or the pseudogene TRBV3-2), the J gene TRBJ2-1, with 7 bases identical to TRBD1. V was clipped by 0 bases and J by 4 bases; unmatched bases: 6. The CDR3 runs to 16 residues. Germline assignment: CDR1 LGHDT and CDR2 YNNKEL (reference sequence). The CDR3 is CASSQDGDSLYNEQFF. CDR3 DNA: TGTGCCAGCAGCCAAGACGGGGACAGTCTTTACAATGAGCAGTTCTTC.

V is TRBV12-3 or TRBV12-4 and J is TRBJ2-7; D gene uncertain. Trimming took off 1 base at V and 4 bases at J, with 8 bases between the two ends. The CDR3 extends over 13 amino acids. Written as DNA, the CDR3 is TGTGCCAGCAGTTTAGATGTACAGTACGAGCAGTACTTC. Translated: CASSLDVQYEQYF.

This clone showed up just a few times. The CDR3 DNA is TGCGCCAGCAGCTTGGTAAGACAGTGGGATACGCAGTATTTT. Its translation is CASSLVRQWDTQYF. This chain links TRBV5-1 with TRBJ2-3, with a tentative D call TRBD1 (5 bases). Deletions cut 0 bases from V and 6 bases from J, with 11 bases between. This CDR3 region has 14 residues. Germline loops: CDR1 SGHRS, CDR2 YFSETQ.

V gene TRBV11-2 combines with J gene TRBJ1-2; TRBD1 matches 7 bases. Germline CDR1 reads SGHAT; CDR2 reads FQNNGV. V gave up 1 base and J gave up 4 bases; unmatched junction bases: 3. The CDR3 is 14 residues long. This CDR3 reads CASSLGDSRYGYTF. The CDR3 DNA is TGTGCCAGCAGCTTAGGGGACAGCCGCTATGGCTACACCTTC.

This rearrangement joins TRBV7-3 to TRBJ1-1; D is unclear. The length of the CDR3 is 16 residues. The germline V gene encodes CDR1 SGHTA and CDR2 FQGTGA. Deletions cut 1 base from V and 1 base from J, with 13 bases between. CDR3 residues: CASSLIDPVGNTEAFF. The CDR3 nucleotides read TGTGCCAGCAGCTTAATTGATCCAGTTGGGAACACTGAAGCTTTCTTT.

V and J are TRBV6-5 and TRBJ1-2; 8 positions agree with TRBD1. The germline CDR1 and CDR2 sequences are MNHEY and SVGAGI. This CDR3 is 13 amino acids long. Unmatched junction bases numbered 4, after V lost 6 bases and J lost 4 bases. The DNA of the CDR3 is TGTGCCAGCAGGCAGACAGGGGTCTATGGCTACACCTTC. This encodes CASRQTGVYGYTF.

The chain couples TRBV5-1 to TRBJ2-5; possible D gene TRBD2, 5 bases. This CDR3 has 15 residues. The V end was cut by 4 bases, the J end by 1 base, with 14 bases between. Germline assignment: CDR1 SGHRS and CDR2 YFSETQ. The DNA for the CDR3 is TGCGCCAGCAGCCTAAAACTGACTATCCAAGAGACCCAGTACTTC. This gives the protein CASSLKLTIQETQYF.

The chain employs TRBV5-1 and TRBJ2-7; 11 nucleotides align to TRBD2. Germline values: CDR1 SGHRS, CDR2 YFSETQ. V lost 8 bases, J lost 2 bases, and 6 bases stayed unmatched. The CDR3 consists of 14 residues. CDR3 sequence (DNA): TGCGCCAGTGGACTAGCGGGTTCTACCTACGAGCAGTACTTC. Residues: CASGLAGSTYEQYF.

The rearrangement links TRBV4-3 to TRBJ2-2; tentative D call: TRBD1 (5 bases). Germline V gene lookup returns CDR1 LGHNA and CDR2 YSLEER. The CDR3 has 15 amino acids. The germline V and J ends were trimmed by 2 bases and 2 bases, with 9 bases remaining between them. This chain's CDR3 is CASSQTGSNTGELFF. In nucleotides, the CDR3 is TGCGCCAGCAGCCAAACAGGATCAAACACCGGGGAGCTGTTTTTT.

The chain links TRBV2 to TRBJ1-1; TRBD1 matches 7 bases. Looked up from germline, CDR1 is SNHLY and CDR2 is FYNNEI. J was trimmed by 3 bases and V by 4 bases; bases with no gene match: 2. The CDR3 is made up of 13 amino acids. This chain's CDR3 is CASSGDSHTEAFF. CDR3 coding DNA: TGTGCCAGCAGTGGGGACAGTCACACTGAAGCTTTCTTT.

This sequence joins TRBV30 and TRBJ2-2, with D perhaps TRBD1 (6 bases). V shed 4 bases and J shed 1 base, with 10 bases lying between them. This CDR3 has 14 amino acids. Germline V CDR1 and CDR2: GTSNPN, SVGIG (reference sequence). In nucleotides, the CDR3 is TGTGCCTGGATCCGCAGGGGGAACACCGGGGAGCTGTTTTTT. Its protein product is CAWIRRGNTGELFF.

CDR3 in amino acids: CASGTGREKLFF. The CDR3 DNA is TGTGCTAGTGGGACAGGGAGGGAAAAACTGTTTTTT. This chain joins TRBV12-5 and TRBJ1-4, with TRBD1 matching 7 bases. The CDR3 runs to 12 residues. Germline V gives CDR1 LGHNT, CDR2 FRNRAP. J lost 8 bases, V lost 6 bases, and 3 bases had no gene match.

The gene calls are TRBV14 and TRBJ2-5; TRBD1 is a possible D gene (6 bases). The V end was cut by 3 bases, the J end by 5 bases, with 13 bases between. CDR1 and CDR2 (germline): SGHDN, FVKESK. The CDR3 runs 14 residues. CDR3 nucleotide sequence: TGTGCCAGCAGCCAGGGGACACCCGTCGAGACCCAGTACTTC. Protein product: CASSQGTPVETQYF.

The chain recombines TRBV30 with TRBJ2-1, with TRBD2 matching over 9 bases. CDR1 and CDR2 from the germline V gene are GTSNPN and SVGIG (reference sequence). V was pared by 3 bases and J by 10 bases, with 7 bases of the junction left unmatched. The CDR3 contains 13 residues. The CDR3 reads CAWSLSGSGEQFF. CDR3 sequence (DNA): TGTGCCTGGAGCCTTAGCGGGAGTGGGGAGCAGTTCTTC.

The chain couples TRBV30 to TRBJ1-5; D uncertain. Between the trimmed V and J ends, which lost 0 bases and 2 bases, there was a span of 11 bases. The length of the CDR3 is 15 residues. Germline lookup yields CDR1 GTSNPN and CDR2 SVGIG (reference sequence). CDR3 sequence reads: CAWSVSGLGNQPQHF. The CDR3 region has the DNA TGTGCCTGGAGTGTCTCGGGGTTGGGCAATCAGCCCCAGCATTTT.

The chain couples TRBV7-9 to TRBJ2-1; a weak D match, TRBD2 (5 bases). The CDR3 covers 13 residues. V was trimmed by 1 base and J by 12 bases, leaving 13 bases between them. Germline V CDR1 and CDR2: SEHNR, FQNEAQ (reference sequence). The CDR3 coding sequence is TGTGCCAGCAGCTTAGTGTCAGCGGACCTGCAGTTCTTC. Protein sequence: CASSLVSADLQFF.

The chain carries TRBV4-1 and TRBJ2-7; tentative D call: TRBD1 (5 bases). The germline V gene has CDR1 MGHRA and CDR2 YSYEKL. Trimming cost V 4 bases and J 5 bases, with 15 bases left between them. The CDR3 has 14 amino acids. The CDR3 region is CASSRSRAANEQYF. The CDR3 coding sequence is TGCGCCAGCAGCCGGAGCAGGGCTGCGAACGAGCAGTACTTC.

The chain has TRBV6-5 and TRBJ1-2; the match to TRBD1 covers 7 bases. Germline assignment: CDR1 MNHEY and CDR2 SVGAGI. This CDR3 contains 14 residues. V dropped 2 bases and J dropped 8; count of bases not matched to a gene: 8. The CDR3 spells CASSYIQGVRGYTF. The CDR3 coding sequence is TGTGCCAGCAGTTACATCCAGGGGGTGAGAGGCTACACCTTC.

This clone has just one count. Written as DNA, the CDR3 is TGTGCCATCAGTGAAACCGGGACTAGCGGGAGCTATGAGCAGTTCTTC. Protein sequence: CAISETGTSGSYEQFF. This sequence joins TRBV10-3 and TRBJ2-1; 14 nucleotides agree with TRBD2. This CDR3 has 16 residues. Germline V gives CDR1 ENHRY, CDR2 SYGVKD. The ends lost 3 bases at V and 8 bases at J; junction bases unmatched: 6.